These 30 T cell receptor beta chains came from one sample sequenced in a study of cytomegalovirus exposure and HLA in healthy donors. The PCR employed 60 Vbeta primers together with 13 Jbeta primers. The table came from immunoSEQ multiplex PCR; TCRdb's copy has only in-frame clones and leaves some out. The sample lists roughly 180,000 clones; approximately 84% were seen once. The sample consisted of PBMCs. These receptors all come from a young man in good health and CMV-seronegative.

The chain's CDR3 is CAWKNSGEVNEQFF. CDR3 sequence (DNA): TGTGCCTGGAAGAATAGCGGGGAAGTCAATGAGCAGTTCTTC. The chain uses TRBV30 and TRBJ2-1; the match to TRBD2 covers 8 bases. Unmatched junction bases numbered 8, after V lost 4 bases and J lost 6 bases. The V gene's germline CDR1 is GTSNPN and CDR2 SVGIG (reference sequence). This CDR3 contains 14 residues.

The chain links TRBV11-3 to TRBJ2-7; the match to TRBD1 covers 9 bases. This CDR3 is built from 13 residues. The germline V gene has CDR1 SGHNT and CDR2 YENEEA. V lost 4 bases to trimming and J lost 2 bases; unmatched junction nucleotides: 0. CDR3 loop: CASSWDRAYEQYF. The CDR3 nucleotides are TGTGCCAGCAGCTGGGACAGGGCCTACGAGCAGTACTTC.

CDR3 sequence (DNA): TGTGCCAGCAGCTTAGACGGGACAAAGCGATGGAACACTGAAGCTTTCTTT. Its protein product is CASSLDGTKRWNTEAFF. The rearrangement uses TRBV7-8 and TRBJ1-1, with D possibly being TRBD1 (6 bases). The CDR3 runs to 17 residues. The ends were cut back, 1 base at V and 1 base at J, with 16 bases in the middle. Germline V lookup: CDR1 SGHVS, CDR2 FQNEAQ.

The J gene is TRBJ1-5, the V gene TRBV4-2; 9 positions agree with TRBD1. The V and J ends lost 4 bases and 3 bases, in that order; junction bases with no gene match: 4. The CDR3 is 15 amino acids. Germline V gene data show CDR1 as LGHNA and CDR2 as YNFKEQ. The CDR3 DNA is TGTGCCAGCAGCCTTACAGGGGGCATCAATCAGCCCCAGCATTTT. Amino acid sequence: CASSLTGGINQPQHF.

The chain carries TRBV19 and TRBJ2-1, with 11 bases fitting TRBD1. Trimming cost V 4 bases and J 7 bases; bases outside gene matches: 9. The CDR3 has 16 amino acids. Germline V CDR1 and CDR2: LNHDA, SQIVND (reference sequence). The CDR3 is CASSRGTGGLVNEQFF. CDR3 DNA sequence: TGTGCCAGTAGTAGAGGGACAGGGGGGTTGGTGAATGAGCAGTTCTTC.

The gene calls are TRBV7-2 and TRBJ1-2; unclear D gene. The CDR3 loop spans 17 amino acids. The germline CDR1 and CDR2 sequences are SGHTA and FQGNSA. With 3 bases removed from V and 5 bases from J, the gap between germline ends came to 22 bases. The CDR3 coding sequence is TGTGCCAGCAGCTTGAGTTGGACTGGGGTGGACGAATATGGCTACACCTTC. Amino acids: CASSLSWTGVDEYGYTF.

This clone appeared a single time. The rearrangement joins TRBV2 to TRBJ1-5, with TRBD1 matching over 7 bases. CDR3 length equals 17 residues. The V and J ends lost 3 bases and 1 base, in that order; junction bases with no gene match: 9. CDR1 is SNHLY and CDR2 is FYNNEI in the germline V gene. The CDR3 nucleotides are TGTGCCAGCAGTGAGCAGCCGACAGGGACGAGCAATCAGCCCCAGCATTTT. Encoded protein: CASSEQPTGTSNQPQHF. The full variable domain, in which reference TRBV2 and TRBJ1-5 provide the parts outside the CDR3, is EPEVTQTPSHQVTQMGQEVILRCVPISNHLYFYWYRQILGQKVEFLVSFYNNEISEKSEIFDDQFSVERPDGSNFTLKIRSTKLEDSAMYFCASSEQPTGTSNQPQHFGDGTRLSIL.

The gene calls are TRBV2 and TRBJ1-2; TRBD1 might be the D (5 bases). V lost 6 bases to trimming and J lost 0 bases, with 17 bases between them. Germline CDR1 is SNHLY and CDR2 is FYNNEI. This CDR3 is built from 16 residues. The DNA for the CDR3 is TGTGCCAGCAGCGAACGGGGGGACCTAGCTAACTATGGCTACACCTTC. Encoded protein: CASSERGDLANYGYTF.

DNA of the CDR3: TGTGCCAGCCTAAAACCCGGCCAGGGGGTTTGGGAGACCCAGTACTTC. It is translated as CASLKPGQGVWETQYF. The chain recombines TRBV28 with TRBJ2-5; 7 nucleotides align to TRBD1. V lost 8 bases to trimming and J lost 5 bases; unmatched junction nucleotides: 17. The germline CDR1 and CDR2 sequences are MDHEN and SYDVKM. This CDR3 has 16 amino acids.

This clone occurred once. The V and J genes are TRBV20-1 and TRBJ2-7; D is unresolved. The germline V gene has CDR1 DFQATT and CDR2 SNEGSKA (reference sequence). Trimming left V 8 bases short and J 3 bases short, with 11 bases between. The CDR3 is 11 residues long. The CDR3 here is CSLLNGYEQYF. The CDR3 DNA reads as TGCAGTCTCCTAAACGGCTACGAGCAGTACTTC.

J is TRBJ1-2 and V is TRBV28, with no clear D. The germline CDR1 and CDR2 sequences are MDHEN and SYDVKM. The CDR3 length is 10 residues. The CDR3, as DNA: TGTGCTACTCGCGACTATGGCTACACCTTC. Translated: CATRDYGYTF.

The V gene is TRBV19, the J gene TRBJ1-5; D not resolved. Germline V gives CDR1 LNHDA, CDR2 SQIVND (reference sequence). This CDR3 contains 13 residues. V lost 6 bases and J 3 bases, leaving 9 bases between the germline ends. The DNA for the CDR3 is TGTGCCAGTAGCCAACAGAACAATCAGCCCCAGCATTTT. Its protein product is CASSQQNNQPQHF.

This clone came up once. This chain links TRBV2 with TRBJ2-5; D is ambiguous. Germline V CDR1 and CDR2: SNHLY, FYNNEI. There are 13 residues in the CDR3. The germline V and J ends were trimmed by 7 bases and 0 bases, with 9 bases remaining between them. The CDR3, as DNA: TGTGCCAGCACTTTCCCCGACCAAGAGACCCAGTACTTC. Translated, it gives CASTFPDQETQYF.

This chain uses TRBV7-9 with TRBJ2-1; TRBD1 matches 9 bases. Germline V gives CDR1 SEHNR, CDR2 FQNEAQ (reference sequence). The CDR3 runs 12 residues. The ends lost 2 bases at V and 13 bases at J; junction bases unmatched: 3. The CDR3 region is CASSLWDRVQFF. As DNA, the CDR3 is TGTGCCAGCAGCTTATGGGACAGGGTACAGTTCTTC. Looking up the rest from reference TRBV7-9 and TRBJ2-1 gives the full variable domain: DTGVSQNPRHKITKRGQNVTFRCDPISEHNRLYWYRQTLGQGPEFLTYFQNEAQLEKSRLLSDRFSAERPKGSFSTLEIQRTEQGDSAMYLCASSLWDRVQFFGPGTRLTVL.

The gene calls are TRBV2 and TRBJ2-7, with 10 bases identical to TRBD1. This CDR3 contains 19 residues. V shed 6 bases, J shed 0 bases, and the junction held 17 bases outside the gene matches. Looked up from germline, CDR1 is SNHLY and CDR2 is FYNNEI. In nucleotides, the CDR3 is TGTGCCAGCAGCGTCACCGGGACAGGGGAAACCAAGAGCTCCTACGAGCAGTACTTC. Its translation is CASSVTGTGETKSSYEQYF.

The chain is built from TRBV7-9 and TRBJ1-1, with TRBD1 matching 7 bases. The CDR3 runs 14 residues. The V and J ends lost 4 bases and 7 bases, in that order; junction bases with no gene match: 9. Germline CDR1 is SEHNR and CDR2 is FQNEAQ (reference sequence). The CDR3 nucleotides read TGTGCCAGCAGCTCCCCCCAGTGGGACAGTGAAGCTTTCTTT. The encoded protein is CASSSPQWDSEAFF. Combining the CDR3 with reference TRBV7-9 and TRBJ1-1 gives the whole variable domain DTGVSQNPRHKITKRGQNVTFRCDPISEHNRLYWYRQTLGQGPEFLTYFQNEAQLEKSRLLSDRFSAERPKGSFSTLEIQRTEQGDSAMYLCASSSPQWDSEAFFGQGTRLTVV.

The V call is TRBV11-2, the J call TRBJ2-7, with a possible D match to TRBD2 (5 bases). The V and J ends lost 5 bases and 3 bases respectively, with 11 bases between them. This CDR3 is 13 amino acids long. Germline lookup yields CDR1 SGHAT and CDR2 FQNNGV. The CDR3 reads CASSRGSGYEQYF. CDR3 DNA sequence: TGTGCCAGCAGCCGAGGGTCAGGCTACGAGCAGTACTTC.

This chain links TRBV6-5 with TRBJ2-2, with D perhaps matching TRBD1 (5 bases). V was trimmed by 10 bases and J by 0 bases, leaving 15 bases between them. The CDR3 is 15 residues long. CDR1 is MNHEY, CDR2 SVGAGI, per germline. CDR3 loop: CATHWGGSNTGELFF. Here the CDR3 DNA reads TGTGCCACACATTGGGGCGGATCGAACACCGGGGAGCTGTTTTTT.

This chain connects TRBV7-3 to TRBJ2-7; D may be TRBD1 (6 bases). Germline CDR1 SGHTA, CDR2 FQGTGA. Between the trimmed V and J ends, which lost 2 bases and 3 bases, there was a span of 17 bases. This CDR3 contains 16 residues. CDR3: CASSLGPQGHGYEQYF. The CDR3, as DNA: TGTGCCAGCAGCTTAGGTCCCCAGGGGCATGGCTACGAGCAGTACTTC.

The gene calls are TRBV27 and TRBJ2-1, with a possible D match to TRBD1 (6 bases). The germline V gene encodes CDR1 MNHEY and CDR2 SMNVEV (reference sequence). This CDR3 has 13 amino acids. V dropped 6 bases and J dropped 8 bases, with 14 bases sitting between them. The CDR3 region is CASSRRQDYEQFF. Here the CDR3 DNA reads TGTGCCAGCAGCCGTCGACAGGACTATGAGCAGTTCTTC.

The chain is built from TRBV7-6 and TRBJ2-2; D gene uncertain. The CDR3 is 14 amino acids. V was cut by 0 bases and J by 7 bases, with 9 bases left in between. Germline V lookup: CDR1 SGHVS, CDR2 FNYEAQ. CDR3 bases: TGTGCCAGCAGCTTAGCGCCAGGCTTCGGGGAGCTGTTTTTT. Residues: CASSLAPGFGELFF.

The chain is built from TRBV11-3 and TRBJ2-1; D gene uncertain. Looked up from germline, CDR1 is SGHNT and CDR2 is YENEEA. Trimming stripped 5 bases from V and 8 bases from J, with 10 bases between. The CDR3 loop spans 12 amino acids. This CDR3 reads CASSPSRYEQFF. For the CDR3, the DNA is TGTGCCAGCAGCCCCTCGCGCTATGAGCAGTTCTTC.

The chain recombines TRBV11-2 with TRBJ2-3, with 7 bases matching TRBD1. The length of the CDR3 is 15 residues. Germline V lookup: CDR1 SGHAT, CDR2 FQNNGV. Unmatched junction bases numbered 1, after V lost 0 bases and J lost 1 base. The CDR3 DNA sequence: TGTGCCAGCAGCTTAGAACAGGGGCGCACAGATACGCAGTATTTT. It encodes CASSLEQGRTDTQYF.

The V gene is TRBV25-1, the J gene TRBJ1-3, with TRBD1 as a possible D gene (5 bases). There are 16 residues in the CDR3. Trimming shortened V by 5 bases and J by 0 bases, and 14 bases separated the two germline ends. The germline V gene has CDR1 MGHDK and CDR2 SYGVNS. CDR3 in amino acids: CASSSQGRSSGNTIYF. The CDR3 nucleotides read TGTGCCAGCAGTTCCCAGGGAAGGAGCTCTGGAAACACCATATATTTT. Filled out from reference TRBV25-1 and TRBJ1-3, the complete variable domain reads EADIYQTPRYLVIGTGKKITLECSQTMGHDKMYWYQQDPGMELHLIHYSYGVNSTEKGDLSSESTVSRIRTEHFPLTLESARPSHTSQYLCASSSQGRSSGNTIYFGEGSWLTVV.

This clone appeared once. The gene calls are TRBV9 and TRBJ2-1; 8 bases are shared with TRBD2. Germline V gene sequence: CDR1 SGDLS, CDR2 YYNGEE. The CDR3 runs 15 residues. V was clipped by 4 bases and J by 7 bases; unmatched bases: 10. The CDR3 sequence: CASSPRGDLGNEQFF. The CDR3 DNA follows: TGTGCCAGCAGCCCGCGGGGGGATTTGGGTAATGAGCAGTTCTTC.

The rearrangement uses TRBV19 and TRBJ1-5; a possible D gene is TRBD1 (6 bases). V lost 6 bases and J 9 bases, leaving 15 bases between the germline ends. The germline gives CDR1 LNHDA, CDR2 SQIVND (reference sequence). This CDR3 region has 13 residues. Here the CDR3 DNA reads TGTGCCAGTAGCCGGACAGAGATCAGGCCCCAGCATTTT. As protein: CASSRTEIRPQHF.

This sequence joins TRBV5-1 and TRBJ2-5, with D maybe TRBD2 (5 bases). From germline, CDR1 is SGHRS and CDR2 YFSETQ. V gave up 3 bases and J gave up 5 bases, with 11 bases separating them. The length of the CDR3 is 13 residues. The CDR3: CASSSSSLETQYF. The CDR3 nucleotides are TGCGCCAGCAGCTCCTCTAGCTTGGAGACCCAGTACTTC.

V gene TRBV18 combines with J gene TRBJ2-7; the D is unclear. Looked up from germline, CDR1 is KGHSH and CDR2 is LQKENI. V was shortened by 6 bases and J by 1 base, with 4 bases between the two germline ends. The length of the CDR3 is 11 residues. In DNA, the CDR3 is TGTGCCAGCTCCGCGTCCTACGAGCAGTACTTC. It encodes CASSASYEQYF.

The chain carries TRBV4-2 and TRBJ2-2, with D perhaps matching TRBD1 (6 bases). The CDR3 runs 13 residues. Germline V lookup: CDR1 LGHNA, CDR2 YNFKEQ. V lost 5 bases and J 4 bases, leaving 8 bases between the germline ends. CDR3 protein: CASSEQGTGELFF. The CDR3 bases are TGTGCCAGCAGCGAACAGGGCACCGGGGAGCTGTTTTTT.

This clone occurred a few times. The chain uses TRBV2 and TRBJ2-5, with 8 positions matching TRBD1. This CDR3 has 14 amino acids. Germline values: CDR1 SNHLY, CDR2 FYNNEI. J gave up 5 bases and V 6 bases, and 8 bases lay outside the gene matches. The CDR3 reads CASRWQGAKETQYF. The DNA for the CDR3 is TGTGCCAGCAGATGGCAGGGGGCCAAGGAGACCCAGTACTTC.